Presented here are 23 T cell receptor beta chains from one specimen sequenced in a study of tumor and adjacent non-tumor tissue in lung cancer (dated by TCRdb to the late 2010s). RNA was extracted from bulk unsorted tissue and checked for quality with a NanoDrop ND-1000 and an Agilent 2100. The normal lung samples consisted of distant non-tumor tissue collected more than 3 cm from the tumor edge. Library preparation employed multiplex PCR. Sequencer: Illumina HiSeq 2500. TCRbeta libraries were built by three rounds of nested PCR using primers (Table S4), following protocols modified from ARM-PCR. TCRdb reprocessing: public reads trimmed at Q25 with fastp, clones called with MiXCR, in-frame beta chains kept. Each CDR3 protein appears once, grouped with its most common genes and DNA. Within this sample are 60,000 to 90,000 distinct CDR3 sequences, with about two thirds of them counted one time only. 28% of the sample comes from the top ten.

The source material was distant non-tumor lung tissue. Source of these receptors: a woman aged 45-65 years with non-small cell lung cancer.

The V and J genes are TRBV29-1 and TRBJ2-1; 11 nucleotides align to TRBD2. Per germline, CDR1 SQVTM and CDR2 ANQGSEA. The CDR3 consists of 12 residues. V dropped 6 bases and J dropped 15; count of bases not matched to a gene: 10. The CDR3 DNA follows: TGCAGCGTAGGAACTAGCGGGAGTCCAGTGTTCTTC. Its protein product is CSVGTSGSPVFF.

With regard to this clonotype: A much larger clone lies one base from this, so it may be a read error. The chain joins TRBV6-2 or TRBV6-3 to TRBJ2-3; TRBD2 might be the D (5 bases). Germline lookup yields CDR1 MNHEY and CDR2 SVGEGT. The CDR3 is made up of 15 amino acids. CDR3 coding DNA: TGTGCCAGGAGTTACTCGATCGGGAACACAGATACGCAGTATTTT. It encodes CARSYSIGNTDTQYF.

In its sample, this clonotype was seen once. At one end the junction does not follow the germline gene, possibly because of a read error. The V and J genes are TRBV11-2 and TRBJ2-2; 8 bases match TRBD1. The CDR3 is 17 amino acids. CDR1 is SGHAT and CDR2 is FQNNGV in the germline V gene. CDR3 DNA sequence: TGTGCCAGCAGCTTTGGGGGTAGCAGAATTTCCACAGGGGGGCTGCTTTTT. Amino acid sequence: CASSFGGSRISTGGLLF.

About this clonotype itself: A much more abundant neighbour one base away suggests this may be a read error. Without the conserved terminal phenylalanine or tryptophan, this CDR3 likely stems from a read error. The chain couples TRBV11-3 to TRBJ1-5; D possibly corresponds to TRBD1 (5 bases). Trimming removed 11 bases at V and 0 bases at J, with 14 bases between. Germline assignment: CDR1 SGHNT and CDR2 YENEEA. CDR3 size: 14 residues. Written as DNA, the CDR3 is TGTGCCTTCACTGGGGGTTATAGCAATCAGCCCCAGCATTGT. Protein: CAFTGGYSNQPQHC.

Concerning this clonotype: A read error may explain this, as a much larger clone is one base away. This rearrangement joins TRBV6-1 to TRBJ2-2, with D possibly matching TRBD1 (5 bases). The germline CDR1 and CDR2 sequences are MNHNS and SASEGT. Trimming took off 7 bases at V and 5 bases at J, with 23 bases between the two ends. The CDR3 contains 17 residues. CDR3 nucleotide sequence: TGTGCCAGCACCCACTTGCCCGGGTCTACAGGAACCGGGGAGCTGTTTTTT. Amino acid sequence: CASTHLPGSTGTGELFF.

This clonotype was counted ten times or more. The chain links TRBV28 to TRBJ2-3, with a possible D match to TRBD1 (5 bases). The CDR3 is made up of 15 amino acids. V was cut by 2 bases and J by 2 bases, with 11 bases left in between. The germline gives CDR1 MDHEN, CDR2 SYDVKM. In nucleotides, the CDR3 is TGTGCCAGCAGTTTACTCAGGGTAGCCACAGATACGCAGTATTTT. Amino acid sequence: CASSLLRVATDTQYF. Filled out from reference TRBV28 and TRBJ2-3, the complete variable domain reads DVKVTQSSRYLVKRTGEKVFLECVQDMDHENMFWYRQDPGLGLRLIYFSYDVKMKEKGDIPEGYSVSREKKERFSLILESASTNQTSMYLCASSLLRVATDTQYFGPGTRLTVL.

The chain carries TRBV29-1 and TRBJ1-1; D not certain. Germline CDR1 is SQVTM and CDR2 is ANQGSEA. CDR3 length: 13 residues. Trimming left V 4 bases short and J 3 bases short, with 12 bases between. The chain's CDR3 is CSVVIKMDTEAFF. DNA of the CDR3: TGCAGCGTTGTGATCAAGATGGACACTGAAGCTTTCTTT.

This clonotype has a single count. The rearrangement uses TRBV5-6 and TRBJ2-7; possibly TRBD2 for D (6 bases). Trimming removed 8 bases from V and 2 bases from J, with 17 bases in between. CDR3 length: 14 residues. Per the germline V gene, CDR1 is SGHDT and CDR2 is YYEEEE. The CDR3 DNA sequence: TGTGCCAGTACCGAGACGGGGGTTCCCTACGAGCAGTACTTC. It specifies CASTETGVPYEQYF.

This clonotype came up a few times. This sequence may be a read error, since a much larger clone differs from it by one base. The V and J genes are TRBV20-1 and TRBJ2-5, with a possible D match to TRBD2 (5 bases). V lost 4 bases and J lost 10, with 19 bases in between. This CDR3 comprises 13 residues. CDR1 is DFQATT, CDR2 SNEGSKA, per germline (reference sequence). The CDR3 reads CSAKDMRERGQYF. The CDR3 DNA reads as TGCAGTGCTAAAGATATGAGGGAAAGAGGCCAGTACTTC.

To note about this clonotype: A much larger clone differs by one base, so this may be a read error. The rearrangement uses TRBV5-4 and TRBJ2-5, with D perhaps matching TRBD1 (6 bases). The length of the CDR3 is 16 residues. Germline CDR1 reads SGHNT; CDR2 reads YYREEE (reference sequence). The CDR3: CAGSLGWDTLKETQYF. The CDR3 DNA reads as TGTGCCGGCAGCTTGGGATGGGACACCTTGAAAGAGACCCAGTACTTC.

The chain links TRBV20-1 to TRBJ2-3, with D perhaps matching TRBD2 (6 bases). This CDR3 comprises 14 residues. Germline assignment: CDR1 DFQATT and CDR2 SNEGSKA (reference sequence). V lost 2 bases and J lost 9, with 18 bases in between. The CDR3 sequence is CSARILAAGDTQYF. The CDR3 coding sequence is TGCAGTGCTAGAATACTAGCAGCTGGGGACACGCAGTATTTT.

With regard to this clonotype: A read error is possible here, since a much larger clone lies one base away. This rearrangement joins TRBV6-2 or TRBV6-3 to TRBJ1-5; D remains unclear. Trimming shortened V by 6 bases and J by 5 bases, and 8 bases separated the two germline ends. This CDR3 region has 12 residues. Germline CDR1 is MNHEY and CDR2 is SVGEGT. The CDR3, as DNA: TGTGCCAGCAGAGACTCGGATCAGCCCCAGCATTTT. Translation gives CASRDSDQPQHF.

With regard to this clonotype: A much more abundant neighbour one base away suggests this may be a read error. This chain joins TRBV6-2 or TRBV6-3 and TRBJ2-5; 7 bases line up with TRBD2. Per the germline V gene, CDR1 is MNHEY and CDR2 is SVGEGT. V dropped 8 bases and J dropped 1; count of bases not matched to a gene: 7. This CDR3 region has 14 residues. The CDR3 DNA reads TGTGCCAGCGGACTAGTGGGAGGCCAAGAGACCCAGTACTTC. It encodes CASGLVGGQETQYF.

This clonotype was observed many times. This chain connects TRBV20-1 to TRBJ1-2, with 9 bases aligning to TRBD1. Unmatched junction bases numbered 18, after V lost 6 bases and J lost 4 bases. The CDR3 contains 17 residues. CDR1 is DFQATT and CDR2 is SNEGSKA in the germline V gene (reference sequence). CDR3 sequence: CSASGTGTRNSFYGYTF. The CDR3 DNA sequence: TGCAGTGCCTCGGGGACAGGGACCCGGAATTCTTTCTATGGCTACACCTTC.

In regard to this clonotype: The junction shows a germline mismatch at one end, possibly a read error. The CDR3 DNA follows: TGTACCAGCAGAACCAGGGGTACAGATACACAGCATTTT. It specifies CTSRTRGTDTQHF. The chain joins TRBV11-3 to TRBJ2-3; TRBD1 might be the D (6 bases). The tail of the sequence fits TRBJ1-5 better, so the J call may be wrong. The CDR3 is 13 residues long. Germline V gene sequence: CDR1 SGHNT, CDR2 YENEEA.

This clonotype was seen just once. The CDR3: CSASDSLNYGYTF. CDR3 coding DNA: TGCAGTGCGTCGGACAGCCTGAACTATGGCTACACCTTC. The chain combines TRBV20-1 with TRBJ1-2, with D possibly matching TRBD1 (6 bases). The CDR3 sequence is 13 residues long. Trimming took off 6 bases at V and 2 bases at J, with 13 bases between the two ends. Germline-derived CDR1 and CDR2 are DFQATT and SNEGSKA (reference sequence).

This clonotype was recorded once. V gene TRBV4-2 combines with J gene TRBJ2-7; 11 bases are a match to TRBD2. The V gene's germline CDR1 is LGHNA and CDR2 YNFKEQ. There are 15 residues in the CDR3. V lost 4 bases, J lost 7 bases, and 9 bases stayed unmatched. For the CDR3, the DNA is TGTGCCAGCAGCCTAACTAGCGGGAGTCGTTATGAGCAGTACTTC. Its protein product is CASSLTSGSRYEQYF.

This clonotype was observed a few times. A much larger clone lies a single base off, so this may be a read error. CDR3 residues: CSAQPGTGNTEAFF. The CDR3, as DNA: TGCAGTGCCCAACCCGGGACAGGGAACACTGAAGCTTTCTTT. This chain joins TRBV20-1 and TRBJ1-1, with 8 positions matching TRBD1. V trimming: 6 bases; J trimming: 1 base; junction bases outside the gene matches: 7. The CDR3 contains 14 residues. Looked up from germline, CDR1 is DFQATT and CDR2 is SNEGSKA (reference sequence).

The chain joins TRBV11-2 to TRBJ2-7; 9 bases agree with TRBD2. With 6 bases clipped from V and 12 bases from J, the junction kept 18 bases outside the gene matches. CDR1 and CDR2 from the germline V gene are SGHAT and FQNNGV. The CDR3 is 15 amino acids. CDR3 DNA sequence: TGTGCCAGCAGGGACCAGCGGGAGGACTCCTACAAGCGGTACTTC. Amino acid sequence: CASRDQREDSYKRYF.

This clonotype has a handful of counts. Mismatch with germline at one junction end may stem from a read error. The V call is TRBV10-3, the J call TRBJ1-1, with 10 bases fitting TRBD1. This CDR3 region has 15 residues. CDR1 and CDR2 (germline): ENHRY, SYGVKD. The CDR3 protein is CATSTPGQGNTVAFF. For the CDR3, the DNA is TGTGCCACCAGCACTCCGGGACAGGGGAACACTGTAGCTTTCTTT.

CDR3 in DNA: TGTGCCACCAGTGATGGGGGGCCTAATGAGCAGTTCTTC. Translated, it gives CATSDGGPNEQFF. The chain carries TRBV24-1 and TRBJ2-1, with D perhaps given as TRBD1 or TRBD2 (6 bases each). V was pared by 3 bases and J by 7 bases, with 9 bases between. Germline CDR1 KGHDR, CDR2 SFDVKD. The CDR3 covers 13 residues.

To note about this clonotype: A much more abundant neighbour one base away suggests this may be a read error. The gene calls are TRBV5-5 and TRBJ1-5, with D perhaps TRBD1 (5 bases). The CDR3 spans 14 residues. Deletions cut 4 bases from V and 11 bases from J, with 19 bases between. In germline, CDR1 is SGHKS, CDR2 YYEKEE (reference sequence). CDR3 region: CASSPDPGSESQHF. The CDR3 DNA is TGTGCCAGCAGCCCTGATCCAGGGAGCGAGTCCCAGCATTTT.

On this clonotype: Just one base apart from a much larger clone, this may be a read error. The CDR3 nucleotides are TGCAGTGCTAGAGCTTCGGGAGGCTACGGGCAGTACTTC. Amino acids: CSARASGGYGQYF. The chain carries TRBV20-1 and TRBJ2-7; TRBD2 aligns across 7 bases. Germline assignment: CDR1 DFQATT and CDR2 SNEGSKA (reference sequence). The CDR3 has 13 amino acids.